This passage covers 18 T cell receptor beta chains from one sample sequenced in a study of neurological immune-mediated disorders. TCRdb re-called the 5' RACE reads with MiXCR, one entry per CDR3 protein. This sample yields about 60,000 distinct CDR3 sequences, of which roughly 9.7% are seen a single time; around an eighth belongs to the top ten. Indicated time point: longitudinal time-point 2. The sequenced sample was PBMCs. Receptors were obtained from a man aged 25 to 40 in good health.

Ten or more counts support this clonotype. The rearrangement uses TRBV28 and TRBJ2-7, with no clear D. V gave up 6 bases and J gave up 4 bases, with 10 bases separating them. Germline assignment: CDR1 MDHEN and CDR2 SYDVKM. The CDR3 runs to 12 residues. The CDR3 protein is CASRGLGYEQYF. The CDR3 region has the DNA TGTGCCAGCAGGGGTCTGGGGTACGAGCAGTACTTC.

This clonotype was counted ten times or more. This chain links TRBV6-2 or TRBV6-3 with TRBJ1-1; 7 positions agree with TRBD1. The CDR3 covers 14 residues. Germline lookup yields CDR1 MNHEY and CDR2 SVGEGT. Trimming took 6 bases from V and 5 from J; bases not matched to a gene: 9. CDR3: CASSPQGGRTEAFF. The CDR3 DNA reads TGTGCCAGCAGCCCCCAGGGGGGGCGGACTGAAGCTTTCTTT.

This chain joins TRBV10-3 and TRBJ2-2; D not resolved. The CDR3 runs to 12 residues. Trimming left V 3 bases short and J 13 bases short, with 12 bases between. Germline lookup yields CDR1 ENHRY and CDR2 SYGVKD. The CDR3 protein is CAISEIQEVLFF. The CDR3 bases are TGTGCCATCAGTGAAATACAAGAGGTGCTGTTTTTT.

Many counts were recorded for this clonotype. This chain links TRBV20-1 with TRBJ2-3, with D unresolved. V lost 2 bases and J 1 base, leaving 16 bases between the germline ends. Germline V gives CDR1 DFQATT, CDR2 SNEGSKA (reference sequence). CDR3 size: 16 residues. The CDR3 DNA sequence: TGCAGTGCTAGATCCTTTCACATTCGAGGCACAGATACGCAGTATTTT. As protein: CSARSFHIRGTDTQYF.

The DNA for the CDR3 is TGTGCCAGCAGGCCCGGGACAGGGGGCTATGGCTACACCTTC. This sequence encodes CASRPGTGGYGYTF. This sequence joins TRBV27 and TRBJ1-2; TRBD1 agrees at 11 bases. J was trimmed by 4 bases and V by 6 bases; bases with no gene match: 4. The CDR3 is made up of 14 amino acids. The germline gives CDR1 MNHEY, CDR2 SMNVEV (reference sequence).

This clonotype was observed at least ten times. The CDR3 region is CSVSEGTETQYF. As DNA, the CDR3 is TGCAGCGTTTCTGAGGGAACGGAGACCCAGTACTTC. The chain has TRBV29-1 and TRBJ2-5; TRBD2 is a possible D gene (5 bases). The CDR3 has 12 amino acids. Germline CDR1 and CDR2: SQVTM and ANQGSEA. V lost 5 bases and J 5 bases, leaving 12 bases between the germline ends.

This clonotype was counted many times. In DNA form, the CDR3 reads TGTGCCAGCAGCCAAGAATGGACCCAGAACACTGAAGCTTTCTTT. Translation: CASSQEWTQNTEAFF. V is TRBV3-1 and J is TRBJ1-1; no firm D call. This CDR3 region has 15 residues. Germline loops: CDR1 LGHDT, CDR2 YNNKEL (reference sequence). Trimming left V 0 bases short and J 1 base short, with 9 bases between.

This clonotype was found a few times. This chain links TRBV6-6 with TRBJ1-2; D possibly corresponds to TRBD1 (5 bases). Trimming removed 6 bases from V and 3 bases from J, with 11 bases in between. Germline CDR1 reads MNHNY; CDR2 reads SVGAGI (reference sequence). The CDR3 length is 13 residues. The CDR3 is CASRTVDDYGYTF. For the CDR3, the DNA is TGTGCCAGCAGGACAGTAGACGACTATGGCTACACCTTC.

This clonotype was seen repeatedly, ten times or more. The J gene is TRBJ2-3, the V gene TRBV18; D is unresolved. CDR3 size: 12 residues. V lost 6 bases and J lost 1, with 5 bases in between. Germline CDR1 KGHSH, CDR2 LQKENI. CDR3 in DNA: TGTGCCAGCTCCACAGGCACAGATACGCAGTATTTT. This sequence encodes CASSTGTDTQYF.

This clonotype was counted many times. The V gene is TRBV5-1, the J gene TRBJ2-1, with 13 bases fitting TRBD2. V shed 8 bases, J shed 10 bases, and the junction held 18 bases outside the gene matches. The germline V gene encodes CDR1 SGHRS and CDR2 YFSETQ. This CDR3 region has 17 residues. The CDR3 loop reads CASGKTGLAGIPEEQFF. Here the CDR3 DNA reads TGCGCCAGTGGGAAGACGGGACTAGCGGGAATACCGGAGGAGCAGTTCTTC.

At least ten counts were recorded for this clonotype. The J gene is TRBJ2-1, the V gene TRBV10-3; 9 nucleotides line up with TRBD2. CDR3 length: 14 residues. Trimming at V came to 4 bases and at J to 8 bases, leaving 6 bases not matched to a gene. The V gene's germline CDR1 is ENHRY and CDR2 SYGVKD. CDR3 in amino acids: CAISGSSGVYEQFF. The CDR3 DNA is TGTGCCATCAGTGGCTCTAGCGGGGTGTATGAGCAGTTCTTC.

This clonotype was recorded at least ten times. V usage is TRBV14 and J usage is TRBJ1-4; tentative D call: TRBD1 (6 bases). Germline CDR1 and CDR2: SGHDN and FVKESK. The V and J ends lost 3 bases and 3 bases respectively, with 17 bases between them. There are 17 residues in the CDR3. DNA for the CDR3: TGTGCCAGCAGCCATCTCAGCGGGGGGCAGCCTAATGAAAAACTGTTTTTT. This translates into CASSHLSGGQPNEKLFF.

This clonotype was detected ten times or more. The V gene is TRBV20-1, the J gene TRBJ2-7; TRBD2 aligns across 7 bases. The CDR3 extends over 13 amino acids. Trimming at V came to 8 bases and at J to 4 bases, leaving 11 bases not matched to a gene. The germline CDR1 and CDR2 sequences are DFQATT and SNEGSKA (reference sequence). The DNA for the CDR3 is TGCAGTTTCAATCTAGCGGTCGGGTACGAGCAGTACTTC. This encodes CSFNLAVGYEQYF.

In this sample, this clonotype turned up many times. The chain recombines TRBV6-5 with TRBJ2-1; TRBD2 might be the D (5 bases). Trimming removed 7 bases from V and 1 base from J, with 11 bases in between. Germline V lookup: CDR1 MNHEY, CDR2 SVGAGI. The CDR3 length is 14 residues. CDR3 in DNA: TGTGCCAGCATTGGGAGTGGGTCCTACAATGAGCAGTTCTTC. Its protein is CASIGSGSYNEQFF.

This clonotype has a count of ten or more. V usage is TRBV27 and J usage is TRBJ2-2, with TRBD2 identical over 12 bases. Germline V lookup: CDR1 MNHEY, CDR2 SMNVEV (reference sequence). The CDR3 extends over 17 amino acids. Trimming removed 3 bases from V and 5 bases from J; junction bases left unmatched: 7. Here the CDR3 reads CASSFIGLAGRTGELFF. The CDR3 DNA reads TGTGCCAGCAGTTTCATCGGACTAGCGGGAAGGACCGGGGAGCTGTTTTTT.

This clonotype was observed at least ten times. The chain links TRBV7-2 to TRBJ2-7; 12 nucleotides align to TRBD2. The germline gives CDR1 SGHTA, CDR2 FQGNSA. The CDR3 totals 15 residues. The V segment lost 5 bases and the J segment 2 bases; nucleotides outside the gene matches: 4. CDR3 residues: CASSPLAGGPYEQYF. CDR3 sequence (DNA): TGTGCCAGCAGCCCCCTAGCGGGAGGGCCCTACGAGCAGTACTTC.

This clonotype was observed at least ten times. This chain joins TRBV12-3 or TRBV12-4 and TRBJ1-2, with D perhaps matching TRBD1 (5 bases). The germline V and J ends were trimmed by 1 base and 3 bases, with 9 bases remaining between them. CDR3 length: 14 residues. Here the CDR3 DNA reads TGTGCCAGCAGTTTAGAGGGACCCCACTATGGCTACACCTTC. Protein sequence: CASSLEGPHYGYTF.

V usage is TRBV6-6 and J usage is TRBJ1-6; D gene uncertain. The germline V gene has CDR1 MNHNY and CDR2 SVGAGI (reference sequence). The V and J ends lost 4 bases and 5 bases respectively, with 12 bases between them. The length of the CDR3 is 15 residues. CDR3 protein: CASSFTSVNNSPLHF. The CDR3 DNA reads as TGTGCCAGCAGTTTCACATCTGTTAATAATTCACCCCTCCACTTT.